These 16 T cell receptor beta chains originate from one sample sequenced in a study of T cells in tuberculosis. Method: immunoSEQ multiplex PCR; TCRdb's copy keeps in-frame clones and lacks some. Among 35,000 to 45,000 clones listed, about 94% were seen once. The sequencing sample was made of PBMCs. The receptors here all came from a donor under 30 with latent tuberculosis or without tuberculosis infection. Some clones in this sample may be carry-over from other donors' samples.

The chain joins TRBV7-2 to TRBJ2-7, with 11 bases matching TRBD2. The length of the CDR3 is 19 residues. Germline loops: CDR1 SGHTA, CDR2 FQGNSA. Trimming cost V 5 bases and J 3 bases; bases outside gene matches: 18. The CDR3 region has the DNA TGTGCCAGCAGCGGTCGCGGTAGCGGGGGGGCCCAATCCCTCTACGAGCAGTACTTC. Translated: CASSGRGSGGAQSLYEQYF.

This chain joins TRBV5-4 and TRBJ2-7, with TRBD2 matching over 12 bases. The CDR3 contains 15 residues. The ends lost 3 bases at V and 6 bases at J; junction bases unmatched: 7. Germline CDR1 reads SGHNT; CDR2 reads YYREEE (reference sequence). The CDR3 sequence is CASSSRTSGEGEQYF. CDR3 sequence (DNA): TGTGCCAGCAGCTCTCGGACTAGCGGGGAGGGCGAGCAGTACTTC.

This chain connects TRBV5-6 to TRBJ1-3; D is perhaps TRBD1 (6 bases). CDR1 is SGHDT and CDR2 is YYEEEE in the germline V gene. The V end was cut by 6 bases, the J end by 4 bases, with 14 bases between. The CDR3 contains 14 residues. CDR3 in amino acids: CASKTGTLGNTIYF. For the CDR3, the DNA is TGTGCCAGCAAGACAGGCACTTTGGGAAACACCATATATTTT.

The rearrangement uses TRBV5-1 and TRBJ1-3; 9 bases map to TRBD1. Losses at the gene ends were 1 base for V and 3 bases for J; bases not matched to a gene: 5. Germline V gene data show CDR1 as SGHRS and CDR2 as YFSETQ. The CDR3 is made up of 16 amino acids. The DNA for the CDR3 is TGCGCCAGCAGCTTGCTCGGGACAGGGAGTGGAAACACCATATATTTT. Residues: CASSLLGTGSGNTIYF. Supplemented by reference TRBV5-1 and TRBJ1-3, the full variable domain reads KAGVTQTPRYLIKTRGQQVTLSCSPISGHRSVSWYQQTPGQGLQFLFEYFSETQRNKGNFPGRFSGRQFSNSRSEMNVSTLELGDSALYLCASSLLGTGSGNTIYFGEGSWLTVV.

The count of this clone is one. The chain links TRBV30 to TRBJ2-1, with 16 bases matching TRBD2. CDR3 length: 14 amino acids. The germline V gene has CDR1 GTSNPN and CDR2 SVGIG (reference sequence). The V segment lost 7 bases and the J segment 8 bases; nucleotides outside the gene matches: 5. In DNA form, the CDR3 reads TGTGCCTCCGACGGGACTAGCGGGGGGGATGAGCAGTTCTTC. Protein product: CASDGTSGGDEQFF.

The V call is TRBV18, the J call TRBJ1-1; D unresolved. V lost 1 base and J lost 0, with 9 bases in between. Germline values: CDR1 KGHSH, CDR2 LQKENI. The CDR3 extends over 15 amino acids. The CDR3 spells CASSPRSEMNTEAFF. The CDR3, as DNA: TGTGCCAGCTCACCACGGAGTGAAATGAACACTGAAGCTTTCTTT.

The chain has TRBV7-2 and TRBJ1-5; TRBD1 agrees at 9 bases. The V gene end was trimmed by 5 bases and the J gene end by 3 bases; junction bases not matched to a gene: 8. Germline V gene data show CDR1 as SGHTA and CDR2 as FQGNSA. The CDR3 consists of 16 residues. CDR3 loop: CASSLRTGAINQPQHF. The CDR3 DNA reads TGTGCCAGCAGCCTCCGGACAGGGGCCATCAATCAGCCCCAGCATTTT.

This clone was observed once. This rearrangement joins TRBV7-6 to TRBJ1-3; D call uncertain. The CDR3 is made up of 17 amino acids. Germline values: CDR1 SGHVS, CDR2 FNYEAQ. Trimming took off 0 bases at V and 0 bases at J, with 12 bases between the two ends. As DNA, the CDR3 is TGTGCCAGCAGCTTAGCGCCCCAGGCCCCCTCTGGAAACACCATATATTTT. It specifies CASSLAPQAPSGNTIYF.

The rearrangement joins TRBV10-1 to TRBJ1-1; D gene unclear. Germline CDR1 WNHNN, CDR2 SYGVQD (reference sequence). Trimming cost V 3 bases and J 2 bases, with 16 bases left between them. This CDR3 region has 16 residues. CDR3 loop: CASSEESGRLNTEAFF. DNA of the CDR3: TGCGCCAGCAGTGAAGAGTCCGGCAGGCTCAACACTGAAGCTTTCTTT.

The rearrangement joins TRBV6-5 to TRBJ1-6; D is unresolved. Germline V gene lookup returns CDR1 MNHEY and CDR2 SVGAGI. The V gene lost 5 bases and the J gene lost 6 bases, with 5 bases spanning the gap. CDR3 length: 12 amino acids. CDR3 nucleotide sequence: TGTGCCAGCAGTCTCCTTAATTCACCCCTCCACTTT. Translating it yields CASSLLNSPLHF.

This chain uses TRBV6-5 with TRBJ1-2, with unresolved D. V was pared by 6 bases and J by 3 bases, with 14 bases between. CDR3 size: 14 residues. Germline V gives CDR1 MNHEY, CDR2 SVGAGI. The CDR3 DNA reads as TGTGCCAGCAGGCTGGGAAGGAGGGACTATGGCTACACCTTC. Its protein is CASRLGRRDYGYTF.

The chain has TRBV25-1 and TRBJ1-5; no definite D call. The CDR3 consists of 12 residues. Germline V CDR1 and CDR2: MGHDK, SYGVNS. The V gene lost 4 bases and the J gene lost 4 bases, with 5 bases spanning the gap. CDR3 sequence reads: CASSGGNQPQHF. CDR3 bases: TGTGCCAGCAGTGGAGGGAATCAGCCCCAGCATTTT.

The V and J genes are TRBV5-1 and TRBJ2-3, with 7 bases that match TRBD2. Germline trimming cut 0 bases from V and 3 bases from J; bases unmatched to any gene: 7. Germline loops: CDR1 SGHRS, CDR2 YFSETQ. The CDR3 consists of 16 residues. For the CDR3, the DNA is TGCGCCAGCAGCTTGGCCGATAGGGAGGGGACAGATACGCAGTATTTT. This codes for CASSLADREGTDTQYF.

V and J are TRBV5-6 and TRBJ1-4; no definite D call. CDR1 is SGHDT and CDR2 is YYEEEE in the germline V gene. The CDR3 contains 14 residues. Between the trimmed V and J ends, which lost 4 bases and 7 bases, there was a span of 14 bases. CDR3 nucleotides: TGTGCCAGCAGCCGAACACTTCGGAGTGAAAAACTGTTTTTT. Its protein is CASSRTLRSEKLFF.

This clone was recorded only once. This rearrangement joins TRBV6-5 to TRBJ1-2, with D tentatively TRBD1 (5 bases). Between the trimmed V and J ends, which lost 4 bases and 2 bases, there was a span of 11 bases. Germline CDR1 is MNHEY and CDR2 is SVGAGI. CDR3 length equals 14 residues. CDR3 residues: CASSLRTTNYGYTF. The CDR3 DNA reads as TGTGCCAGCAGTTTGCGGACAACAAACTATGGCTACACCTTC.

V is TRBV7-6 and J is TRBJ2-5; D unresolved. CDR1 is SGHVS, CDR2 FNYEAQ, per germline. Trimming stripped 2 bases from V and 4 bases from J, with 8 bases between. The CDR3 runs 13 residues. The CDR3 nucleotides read TGTGCCAGCAGCTTAAAAACGGTAGAGACCCAGTACTTC. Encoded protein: CASSLKTVETQYF.